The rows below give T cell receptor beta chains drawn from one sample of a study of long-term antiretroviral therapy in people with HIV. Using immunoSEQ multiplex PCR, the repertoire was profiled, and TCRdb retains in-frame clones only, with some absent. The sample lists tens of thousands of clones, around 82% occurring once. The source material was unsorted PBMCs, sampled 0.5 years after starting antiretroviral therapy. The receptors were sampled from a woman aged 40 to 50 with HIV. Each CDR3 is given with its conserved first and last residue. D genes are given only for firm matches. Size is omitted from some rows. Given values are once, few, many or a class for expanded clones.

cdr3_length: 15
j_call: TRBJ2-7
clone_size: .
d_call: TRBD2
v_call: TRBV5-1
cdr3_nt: TGCGCCAGCAGCTTAACGGGGGGAAGCTCCTACGAGCAGTACTTC
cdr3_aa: CASSLTGGSSYEQYF

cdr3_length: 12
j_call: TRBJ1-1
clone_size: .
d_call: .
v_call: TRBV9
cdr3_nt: TGTGCCAGCAGCTCCGCGGGGGGGCGAGCTTTCTTT
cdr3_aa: CASSSAGGRAFF

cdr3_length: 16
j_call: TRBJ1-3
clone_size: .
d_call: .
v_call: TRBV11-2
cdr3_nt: TGTGCCAGCAGCTTAGAGCGGTGGTCTTACGGAAACACCATATATTTT
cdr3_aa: CASSLERWSYGNTIYF

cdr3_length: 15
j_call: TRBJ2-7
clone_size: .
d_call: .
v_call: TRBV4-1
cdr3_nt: TGCGCCAGCAGCCAAGGGACAGTGGGTTCCTACGAGCAGTACTTC
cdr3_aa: CASSQGTVGSYEQYF

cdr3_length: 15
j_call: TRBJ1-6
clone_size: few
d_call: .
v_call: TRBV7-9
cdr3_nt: TGTGCCAGCAGCTTACATGACATGTCGAATTCACCCCTCCACTTT
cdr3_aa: CASSLHDMSNSPLHF

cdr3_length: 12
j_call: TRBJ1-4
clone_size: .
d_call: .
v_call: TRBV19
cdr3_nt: TGTGCCATTGCGGGGGAGAATGAAAAACTGTTTTTT
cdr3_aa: CAIAGENEKLFF

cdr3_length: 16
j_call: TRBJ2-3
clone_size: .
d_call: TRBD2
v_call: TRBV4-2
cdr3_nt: TGTGCCAGCAGCCTCACTAGCGGCCAGAGCACAGATACGCAGTATTTT
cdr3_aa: CASSLTSGQSTDTQYF

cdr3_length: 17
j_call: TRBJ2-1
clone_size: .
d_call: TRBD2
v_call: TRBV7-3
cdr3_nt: TGTGCCAGCAGCTTAACTCTGGGACTAGCGGGGGGTAATGAGCAGTTCTTC
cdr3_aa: CASSLTLGLAGGNEQFF

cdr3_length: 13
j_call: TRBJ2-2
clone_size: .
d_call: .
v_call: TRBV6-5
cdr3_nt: TGTGCCAGCACCTATGGGGTGAACGGGGAGCTGTTTTTT
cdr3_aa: CASTYGVNGELFF

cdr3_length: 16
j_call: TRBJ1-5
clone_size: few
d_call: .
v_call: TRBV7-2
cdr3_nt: TGTGCCAGCAGCTCACAACCGGGACTCCCAGGTCAGCCCCAGCATTTT
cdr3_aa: CASSSQPGLPGQPQHF

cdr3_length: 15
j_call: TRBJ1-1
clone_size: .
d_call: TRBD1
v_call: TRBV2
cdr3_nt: TGTGCCAGCAGGGAGGACAGGGGTATAAGCACTGAAGCTTTCTTT
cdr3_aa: CASREDRGISTEAFF

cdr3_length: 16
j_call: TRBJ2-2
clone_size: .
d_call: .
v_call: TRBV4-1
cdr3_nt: TGCGCCAGCAGCCAAGAGGGCAGGGGAAGAACCGGGGAGCTGTTTTTT
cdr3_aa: CASSQEGRGRTGELFF

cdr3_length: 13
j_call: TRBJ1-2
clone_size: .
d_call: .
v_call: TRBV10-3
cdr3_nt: TGTGCCATCACCCAAGACAGAACCCATGGCTACACCTTC
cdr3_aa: CAITQDRTHGYTF

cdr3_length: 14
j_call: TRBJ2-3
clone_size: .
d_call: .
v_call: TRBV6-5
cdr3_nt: TGTGCCAGCAGCCGTCCCGCGGGTTCAGATACGCAGTATTTT
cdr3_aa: CASSRPAGSDTQYF

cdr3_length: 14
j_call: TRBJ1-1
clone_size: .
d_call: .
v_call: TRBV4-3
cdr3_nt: TGCGCCAGCAGCCAAGACAGGGGTTGGACTGAAGCTTTCTTT
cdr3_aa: CASSQDRGWTEAFF

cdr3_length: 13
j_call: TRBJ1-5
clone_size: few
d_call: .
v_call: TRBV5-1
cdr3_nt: TGCGCCAGCAGGGGCAGCTTCAATCAGCCCCAGCATTTT
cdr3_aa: CASRGSFNQPQHF

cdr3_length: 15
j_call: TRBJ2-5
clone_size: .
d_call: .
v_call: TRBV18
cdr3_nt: TGTGCCAGCTCACCACTGGTGGGACGAACAGAGACCCAGTACTTC
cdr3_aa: CASSPLVGRTETQYF

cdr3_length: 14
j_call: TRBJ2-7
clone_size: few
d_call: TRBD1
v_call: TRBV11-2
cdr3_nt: TGTGCCAGCAGCCTGGACAGGGCAAGTGGCGAGCAGTACTTC
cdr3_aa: CASSLDRASGEQYF

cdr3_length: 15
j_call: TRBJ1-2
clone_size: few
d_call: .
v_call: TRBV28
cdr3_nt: TGTGCCAGCAGTCCACCTTATGTATCCGAGGGGGGCTACACCTTC
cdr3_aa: CASSPPYVSEGGYTF

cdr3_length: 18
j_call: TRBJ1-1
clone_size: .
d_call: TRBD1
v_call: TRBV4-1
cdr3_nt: TGCGCCAGCAGCCAAGGTCATGGGACAGGAATATACAACACTGAAGCTTTCTTT
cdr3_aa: CASSQGHGTGIYNTEAFF

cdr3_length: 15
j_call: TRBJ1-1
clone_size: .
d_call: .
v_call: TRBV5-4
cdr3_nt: TGTGCCAGCAGCTTGGAGCCGCTTTTGAACACTGAAGCTTTCTTT
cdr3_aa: CASSLEPLLNTEAFF

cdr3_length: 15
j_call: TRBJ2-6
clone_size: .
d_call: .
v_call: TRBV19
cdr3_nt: TGTGCCAGTAGTATATGGCCTGCTGGGGCCAACGTCCTGACTTTC
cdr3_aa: CASSIWPAGANVLTF

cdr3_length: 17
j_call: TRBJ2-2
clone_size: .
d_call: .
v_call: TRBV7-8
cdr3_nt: TGTGCCAGCAGTTTTCATTTGGGGGGGCCGTACACCGGGGAGCTGTTTTTT
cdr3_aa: CASSFHLGGPYTGELFF

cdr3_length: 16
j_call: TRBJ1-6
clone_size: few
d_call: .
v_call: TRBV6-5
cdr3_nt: TGTGCCAGCAGTTACTCCACAGGGCTGGATAATTCACCCCTCCACTTT
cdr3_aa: CASSYSTGLDNSPLHF

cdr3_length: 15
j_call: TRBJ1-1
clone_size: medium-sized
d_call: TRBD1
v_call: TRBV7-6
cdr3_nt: TGTGCCAGCAGCCGGGACAGGGGTACGAACACTGAAGCTTTCTTT
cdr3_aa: CASSRDRGTNTEAFF

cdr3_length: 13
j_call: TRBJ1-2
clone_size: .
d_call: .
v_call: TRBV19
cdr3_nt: TGTGCCAGTAGTGGACAGAGTTACTATGGCTACACCTTC
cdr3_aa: CASSGQSYYGYTF

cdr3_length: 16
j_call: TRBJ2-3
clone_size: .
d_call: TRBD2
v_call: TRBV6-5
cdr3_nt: TGTGCCAGCAGTTTTCGGACTAGCGGGGGAACAGATACGCAGTATTTT
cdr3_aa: CASSFRTSGGTDTQYF

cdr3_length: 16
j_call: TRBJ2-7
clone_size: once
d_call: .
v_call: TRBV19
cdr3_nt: TGTGCCAGTAGTATAAATTTAGGAGACAACCCCTACGAGCAGTACTTC
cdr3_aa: CASSINLGDNPYEQYF

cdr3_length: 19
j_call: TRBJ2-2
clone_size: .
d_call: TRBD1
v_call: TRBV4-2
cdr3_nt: TGTGCCAGCAGCCAAGAAGGTGGGGCAGGACAGGTTAACACCGGGGAGCTGTTTTTT
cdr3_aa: CASSQEGGAGQVNTGELFF

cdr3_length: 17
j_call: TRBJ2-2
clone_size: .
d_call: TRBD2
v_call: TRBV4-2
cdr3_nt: TGTGCCAGCAGCCAAGATTGGGTAGCGGGGGGAACCGGGGAGCTGTTTTTT
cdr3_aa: CASSQDWVAGGTGELFF

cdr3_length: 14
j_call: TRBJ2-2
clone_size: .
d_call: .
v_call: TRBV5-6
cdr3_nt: TGTGCCAGCACTAGGCCAGGGTGGACCGGGGAGCTGTTTTTT
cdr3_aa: CASTRPGWTGELFF

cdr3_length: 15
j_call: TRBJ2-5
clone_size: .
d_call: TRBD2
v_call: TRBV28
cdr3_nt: TGTGCCAGTTGTCCACTAGCGGGGGGGTGGGAGACCCAGTACTTC
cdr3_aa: CASCPLAGGWETQYF

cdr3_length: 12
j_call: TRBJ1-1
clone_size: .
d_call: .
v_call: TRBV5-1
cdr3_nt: TGCGCCAGCAGCCCCTCGGGGCTAGAAGCTTTCTTT
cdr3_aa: CASSPSGLEAFF

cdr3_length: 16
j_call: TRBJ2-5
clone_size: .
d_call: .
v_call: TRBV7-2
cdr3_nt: TGTGCCAGCAGCTCTACTACGTTTGTCTTCCAAGAGACCCAGTACTTC
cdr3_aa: CASSSTTFVFQETQYF

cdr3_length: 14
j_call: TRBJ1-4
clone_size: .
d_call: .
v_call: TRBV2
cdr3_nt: TGTGCCAGCAGTGAATCTCAGGGAGCTGAAAAACTGTTTTTT
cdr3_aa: CASSESQGAEKLFF

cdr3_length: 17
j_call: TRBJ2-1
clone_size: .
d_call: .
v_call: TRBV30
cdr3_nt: TGTGCCTGGAGTGGAGACTCCGAACTCGGCTCCTACAATGAGCAGTTCTTC
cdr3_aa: CAWSGDSELGSYNEQFF

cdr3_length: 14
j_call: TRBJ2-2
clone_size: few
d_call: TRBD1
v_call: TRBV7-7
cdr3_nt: TGTGCCAGCAGCCGACAGGGTGGCACCGGGGAGCTGTTTTTT
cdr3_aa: CASSRQGGTGELFF

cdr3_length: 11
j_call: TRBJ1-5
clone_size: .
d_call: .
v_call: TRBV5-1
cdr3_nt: TGCGCCAGCAGCTTGGCTCAGCCCCAGCATTTT
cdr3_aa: CASSLAQPQHF

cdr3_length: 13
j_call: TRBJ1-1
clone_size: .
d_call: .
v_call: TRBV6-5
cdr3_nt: TGTGCCAGCAGTAGCCGGGGGAACACTGAAGCTTTCTTT
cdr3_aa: CASSSRGNTEAFF

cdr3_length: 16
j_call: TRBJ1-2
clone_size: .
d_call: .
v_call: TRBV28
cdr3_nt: TGTGCCAGCAGTTCTGGCGTGATGTTCCCTAACTATGGCTACACCTTC
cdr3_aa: CASSSGVMFPNYGYTF

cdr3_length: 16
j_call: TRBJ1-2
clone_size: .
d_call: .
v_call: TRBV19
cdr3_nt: TGTGCCAGTAGCCTCACCGGGGAACGGGGGCCCTATGGCTACACCTTC
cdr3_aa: CASSLTGERGPYGYTF